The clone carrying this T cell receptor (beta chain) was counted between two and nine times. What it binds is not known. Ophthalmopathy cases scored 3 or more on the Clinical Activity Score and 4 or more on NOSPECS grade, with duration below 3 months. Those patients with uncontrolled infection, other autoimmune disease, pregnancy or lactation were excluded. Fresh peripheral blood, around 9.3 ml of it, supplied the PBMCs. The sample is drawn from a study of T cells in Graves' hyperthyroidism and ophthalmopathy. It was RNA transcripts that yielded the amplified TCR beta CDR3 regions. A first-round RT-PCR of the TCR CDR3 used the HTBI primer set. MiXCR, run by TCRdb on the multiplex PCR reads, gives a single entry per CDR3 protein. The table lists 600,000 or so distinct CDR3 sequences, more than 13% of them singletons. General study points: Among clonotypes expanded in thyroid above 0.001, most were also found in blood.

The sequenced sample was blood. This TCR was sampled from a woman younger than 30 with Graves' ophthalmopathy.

The DNA for the CDR3 is TGTGCCAGCAGCGCCTCGGACCGGGGGGGGAAAGGAACTGAAGCTTTCTTT. Translated: CASSASDRGGKGTEAFF. The chain is built from TRBV9 and TRBJ1-1; possibly TRBD1 for D (5 bases). The length of the CDR3 is 17 residues. The V gene's germline CDR1 is SGDLS and CDR2 YYNGEE. Trimming shortened V by 3 bases and J by 5 bases, and 23 bases separated the two germline ends. The full variable domain, its missing parts supplied by reference TRBV9 and TRBJ1-1, is DSGVTQTPKHLITATGQRVTLRCSPRSGDLSVYWYQQSLDQGLQFLIQYYNGEERAKGNILERFSAQQFPDLHSELNLSSLELGDSALYFCASSASDRGGKGTEAFFGQGTRLTVV.